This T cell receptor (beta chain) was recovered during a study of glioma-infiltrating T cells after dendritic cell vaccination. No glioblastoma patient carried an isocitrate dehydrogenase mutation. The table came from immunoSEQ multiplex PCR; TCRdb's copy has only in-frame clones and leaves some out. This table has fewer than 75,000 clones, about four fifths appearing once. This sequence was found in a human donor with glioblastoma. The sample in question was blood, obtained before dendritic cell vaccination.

The DNA for the CDR3 is TGTGCCAGCAGCGGGTGGGGGGGATTAACTGGAAACACCATATATTTT. It is translated as CASSGWGGLTGNTIYF. J is TRBJ1-3 and V is TRBV9, with a weak D call TRBD1 (5 bases). Deletions cut 3 bases from V and 2 bases from J, with 15 bases between. This CDR3 is built from 16 residues. CDR1 is SGDLS and CDR2 is YYNGEE in the germline V gene.